What follows describes a single T cell receptor (beta chain). The data originate from a study of multiple sclerosis patients with progressive multifocal leukoencephalopathy. Sample time point: before natalizumab initiation. CDR3 size: 16 residues. Only in-frame clones appear in the TCRdb table, and some are missing; sequencing was by immunoSEQ multiplex PCR. The sample shows 25,000 to 30,000 clones, 88% of them seen only once. The receptor was derived from a human donor with multiple sclerosis. The sample taken for sequencing was PBMCs. The chain joins TRBV21-1 to TRBJ2-4; no check of the table's D call, TRBD1, against the DNA was made. TRBV21-1 is classified as a pseudogene. The CDR3 nucleotides are TGTGCCAGCAGCATAACGAAACAGGGTGGCAGAAACATTCAGTACTTC. Its protein is CASSITKQGGRNIQYF.